A single sample gave rise to the 28 T cell receptor beta chains below, sequenced in a study of CD8 T cells in Susac syndrome (dated by TCRdb to the late 2010s). Receptor libraries were prepared by the immunoSEQ multiplex PCR assay. RNA was extracted with the RNeasy kit and about 0.5 to 1 ug was reverse transcribed using random hexamers. TCRdb ran its own pipeline on the public reads, namely fastp trimming at Q25 and MiXCR clone calling, and kept in-frame beta chains. Rows merge per CDR3 protein into single entries with the most common DNA and genes. A total of roughly 80,000 distinct CDR3 sequences appear in this sample, less than 95% of them only once. Of the sample, about 0.48% is held by the ten largest clones. Sequenced sample: CD8+ T cells from PBMCs. These receptors all come from a human donor with Susac syndrome.

The gene calls are TRBV15 and TRBJ1-6; D uncertain. Looked up from germline, CDR1 is LNHNV and CDR2 is YYDKDF (reference sequence). The CDR3 runs 17 residues. Trimming removed 0 bases from V and 0 bases from J, with 9 bases in between. CDR3 residues: CATSRDFGSSYNSPLHF. The CDR3 DNA sequence: TGTGCCACCAGCAGAGATTTCGGTAGCTCCTATAATTCACCCCTCCACTTT.

The chain uses TRBV20-1 and TRBJ2-7, with D tentatively TRBD1 or TRBD2 (5 bases each). CDR1 is DFQATT and CDR2 is SNEGSKA in the germline V gene (reference sequence). The length of the CDR3 is 14 residues. The V and J ends lost 6 bases and 1 base respectively, with 16 bases between them. CDR3 DNA: TGCAGTGCGGAGGATCCTACAGGTTCCTACGAGCAGTACTTC. Protein product: CSAEDPTGSYEQYF.

The chain joins TRBV27 to TRBJ2-1, with TRBD1 matching 9 bases. The CDR3 is 15 amino acids. V trimming: 2 bases; J trimming: 8 bases; junction bases outside the gene matches: 7. The germline gives CDR1 MNHEY, CDR2 SMNVEV (reference sequence). CDR3 DNA sequence: TGTGCCAGCAGTTTAGGGACAGGGACCGAGTATGAGCAGTTCTTC. The encoded protein is CASSLGTGTEYEQFF.

The rearrangement uses TRBV12-3 or TRBV12-4 and TRBJ2-3; 12 bases are a match to TRBD2. The junction had 6 bases not matched to a gene; V was cut back by 3 bases and J by 2 bases. The CDR3 has 17 amino acids. The CDR3 region is CASSLPSGGAITDTQYF. CDR3 DNA sequence: TGTGCCAGCAGTTTGCCTAGCGGGGGGGCAATCACAGATACGCAGTATTTT.

The gene calls are TRBV12-3 or TRBV12-4 and TRBJ1-1, with 7 bases identical to TRBD1. This CDR3 has 14 amino acids. Trimming cost V 7 bases and J 0 bases; bases outside gene matches: 5. The CDR3 DNA is TGTGCCAGCAAGTCCGGGACAGTGAACACTGAAGCTTTCTTT. Its translation is CASKSGTVNTEAFF.

The chain uses TRBV12-3 or TRBV12-4 and TRBJ2-3, with 8 bases that match TRBD2. This CDR3 comprises 17 residues. V dropped 6 bases and J dropped 1; count of bases not matched to a gene: 12. The CDR3 here is CASSWPSGSPGTDTQYF. In DNA form, the CDR3 reads TGTGCCAGCAGCTGGCCTAGCGGGTCCCCTGGCACAGATACGCAGTATTTT.

The chain carries TRBV10-3 and TRBJ2-7, with 9 bases aligning to TRBD1. The trim removed 7 bases at V and 4 bases at J, leaving 5 bases unmatched. Germline loops: CDR1 ENHRY, CDR2 SYGVKD. The CDR3 totals 13 residues. The CDR3 is CAITPGQGYEQYF. The CDR3 DNA sequence: TGTGCCATCACTCCGGGACAGGGTTACGAGCAGTACTTC.

V and J are TRBV7-9 and TRBJ1-2, with no clear D. CDR1 and CDR2 from the germline V gene are SEHNR and FQNEAQ (reference sequence). The CDR3 extends over 14 amino acids. V lost 5 bases, J lost 7 bases, and 17 bases lay in between. The CDR3 protein is CASSPPPRGSGYTF. DNA of the CDR3: TGTGCCAGCAGCCCACCCCCTAGAGGCTCTGGCTACACCTTC.

The genes are TRBV25-1 and TRBJ2-7; D gene uncertain. V lost 4 bases to trimming and J lost 5 bases, with 15 bases between them. The length of the CDR3 is 14 residues. Germline V CDR1 and CDR2: MGHDK, SYGVNS. The chain's CDR3 is CASSALMAAHEQYF. The CDR3 nucleotides read TGTGCCAGCAGTGCCCTAATGGCAGCCCACGAGCAGTACTTC.

The chain couples TRBV4-3 to TRBJ1-2; D perhaps matches TRBD1 (5 bases). The CDR3 loop spans 15 amino acids. Per germline, CDR1 LGHNA and CDR2 YSLEER. V lost 0 bases and J lost 8, with 16 bases in between. The CDR3 sequence: CASSQEVSLRGGYTF. The CDR3, as DNA: TGCGCCAGCAGCCAAGAGGTGTCGCTTAGGGGAGGCTACACCTTC.

The chain links TRBV9 to TRBJ2-3; 9 bases map to TRBD2. Germline CDR1 is SGDLS and CDR2 is YYNGEE. Trimming took 0 bases from V and 0 from J; bases not matched to a gene: 8. This CDR3 has 18 residues. In DNA form, the CDR3 reads TGTGCCAGCAGCGTAGAGTCTAGCGGGGCCTCTAGCACAGATACGCAGTATTTT. It specifies CASSVESSGASSTDTQYF.

The chain carries TRBV7-9 and TRBJ2-7, with D possibly matching TRBD1 (6 bases). CDR3 length equals 13 residues. Trimming shortened V by 4 bases and J by 5 bases, and 12 bases separated the two germline ends. Germline CDR1 is SEHNR and CDR2 is FQNEAQ (reference sequence). This CDR3 reads CASSSSQGNEQYF. CDR3 bases: TGTGCCAGCAGCTCGTCACAGGGAAACGAGCAGTACTTC.

The V and J genes are TRBV7-9 and TRBJ1-1, with D uncertain. The CDR3 is 12 amino acids. Trimming left V 3 bases short and J 1 base short, with 3 bases between. CDR1 and CDR2 from the germline V gene are SEHNR and FQNEAQ (reference sequence). The DNA for the CDR3 is TGTGCCAGCAGCTTTAGGAACACTGAAGCTTTCTTT. Its translation is CASSFRNTEAFF.

This chain uses TRBV7-9 with TRBJ2-5; no definite D call. The CDR3 extends over 16 amino acids. Deletions cut 0 bases from V and 4 bases from J, with 15 bases between. The germline gives CDR1 SEHNR, CDR2 FQNEAQ (reference sequence). The CDR3 here is CASSLAWTEIPETQYF. The CDR3 DNA sequence: TGTGCCAGCAGCTTAGCGTGGACGGAGATCCCAGAGACCCAGTACTTC. The variable domain in full, with the rest retrieved from reference TRBV7-9 and TRBJ2-5, is DTGVSQNPRHKITKRGQNVTFRCDPISEHNRLYWYRQTLGQGPEFLTYFQNEAQLEKSRLLSDRFSAERPKGSFSTLEIQRTEQGDSAMYLCASSLAWTEIPETQYFGPGTRLLVL.

The rearrangement uses TRBV18 and TRBJ1-1; maybe TRBD1 (5 bases). The CDR3 is 14 residues long. The V end lost 3 bases, the J end lost 5 bases, and 13 bases lay between the germline ends. Looked up from germline, CDR1 is KGHSH and CDR2 is LQKENI. This CDR3 is CASSPSGSGTEAFF. CDR3 in DNA: TGTGCCAGCTCACCCTCAGGGTCGGGTACTGAAGCTTTCTTT.

V usage is TRBV27 and J usage is TRBJ2-1; D is undetermined. Between the trimmed V and J ends, which lost 3 bases and 6 bases, there was a span of 9 bases. CDR1 is MNHEY, CDR2 SMNVEV, per germline (reference sequence). This CDR3 spans 13 amino acids. In DNA, the CDR3 is TGTGCCAGCAGTTTCCTAGGGTCCAATGAGCAGTTCTTC. It yields the protein CASSFLGSNEQFF.

V and J are TRBV20-1 and TRBJ2-1; TRBD2 matches at 8 bases. Germline trimming cut 0 bases from V and 2 bases from J; bases unmatched to any gene: 3. This CDR3 contains 15 residues. The germline V gene has CDR1 DFQATT and CDR2 SNEGSKA (reference sequence). Here the CDR3 DNA reads TGCAGTGCTAGAGATCCAGCGGGGGCCTACAATGAGCAGTTCTTC. The encoded protein is CSARDPAGAYNEQFF.

This rearrangement joins TRBV12-3 or TRBV12-4 to TRBJ2-1, with D hard to call. This CDR3 has 13 amino acids. Trimming took 3 bases from V and 6 from J, leaving 9 bases between them. The CDR3 loop is CASSFGRRNEQFF. The CDR3 DNA sequence: TGTGCCAGCAGTTTCGGAAGGCGCAATGAGCAGTTCTTC.

The chain employs TRBV9 and TRBJ2-3, with unresolved D. The V end was cut by 0 bases, the J end by 0 bases, with 8 bases between. CDR1 SGDLS and CDR2 YYNGEE come from the germline V gene. The CDR3 consists of 15 residues. The CDR3 sequence: CASSVGGLSTDTQYF. The CDR3 DNA follows: TGTGCCAGCAGCGTAGGAGGATTAAGCACAGATACGCAGTATTTT. Filled out from reference TRBV9 and TRBJ2-3, the complete variable domain reads DSGVTQTPKHLITATGQRVTLRCSPRSGDLSVYWYQQSLDQGLQFLIQYYNGEERAKGNILERFSAQQFPDLHSELNLSSLELGDSALYFCASSVGGLSTDTQYFGPGTRLTVL.

This chain uses TRBV4-3 with TRBJ2-5; D unclear. Between the trimmed V and J ends, which lost 0 bases and 0 bases, there was a span of 5 bases. CDR1 is LGHNA, CDR2 YSLEER, per germline. This CDR3 has 14 residues. CDR3 region: CASSQDGNQETQYF. CDR3 in DNA: TGCGCCAGCAGCCAAGATGGGAACCAAGAGACCCAGTACTTC.

For the CDR3, the DNA is TGTGCCAGCAGCTGGAACAGTTATGGCTACACCTTC. Protein sequence: CASSWNSYGYTF. This chain connects TRBV6-2 or TRBV6-3 to TRBJ1-2; no clear D gene. V lost 6 bases and J 5 bases, leaving 10 bases between the germline ends. Germline lookup yields CDR1 MNHEY and CDR2 SVGEGT. The CDR3 is 12 residues long.

Here the CDR3 reads CASSLRETGPYEQYF. CDR3 coding DNA: TGTGCCAGCAGTTTGAGGGAGACAGGGCCCTACGAGCAGTACTTC. The V call is TRBV27, the J call TRBJ2-7; 7 bases match TRBD1. With V trimmed by 3 bases and J by 2 bases, 7 bases remained unmatched. The CDR3 contains 15 residues. The germline V gene has CDR1 MNHEY and CDR2 SMNVEV (reference sequence).

CDR3 in DNA: TGTGCCAGCAGTCCCGGGGGGGCGAAAGGCTACACCTTC. Amino acid sequence: CASSPGGAKGYTF. The chain is built from TRBV12-3 or TRBV12-4 and TRBJ1-2, with D perhaps matching TRBD1 (6 bases). This CDR3 has 13 residues. V was cut by 5 bases and J by 8 bases, with 15 bases left in between.

This clonotype occurred once. The V gene is TRBV2, the J gene TRBJ2-1; 15 bases align to TRBD2. The germline CDR1 and CDR2 sequences are SNHLY and FYNNEI. J lost 9 bases, V lost 7 bases, and 4 bases had no gene match. CDR3 length equals 14 residues. The CDR3 region is CASKGLAGGSEQFF. In DNA, the CDR3 is TGTGCCAGCAAGGGACTAGCGGGGGGATCTGAGCAGTTCTTC.

The genes are TRBV6-1 and TRBJ2-6, with 9 bases identical to TRBD1. V lost 10 bases, J lost 3 bases, and 7 bases stayed unmatched. CDR1 and CDR2 (germline): MNHNS, SASEGT. The CDR3 covers 15 residues. The CDR3 region is CATTGGVGGANVLTF. CDR3 bases: TGTGCCACCACAGGGGGCGTGGGTGGGGCCAACGTCCTGACTTTC.

The genes are TRBV12-3 or TRBV12-4 and TRBJ2-7; the D gene is possibly TRBD1 (5 bases). This CDR3 is 12 amino acids long. V lost 6 bases, J lost 7 bases, and 13 bases lay in between. The CDR3 protein is CASSLTGMEQYF. In DNA, the CDR3 is TGTGCCAGCAGCTTAACAGGAATGGAGCAGTACTTC.

The rearrangement uses TRBV10-3 and TRBJ2-3; D might be TRBD1 or TRBD2, each matching 5 bases. CDR3 length: 15 residues. Looked up from germline, CDR1 is ENHRY and CDR2 is SYGVKD. The V end lost 4 bases, the J end lost 5 bases, and 16 bases lay between the germline ends. CDR3 region: CAISGRDLQEDTQYF. The CDR3 DNA is TGTGCCATCAGTGGACGGGACCTGCAGGAAGATACGCAGTATTTT.

The chain has TRBV2 and TRBJ2-5, with D possibly TRBD2 on 6 matching bases. CDR1 and CDR2 from the germline V gene are SNHLY and FYNNEI. V was trimmed by 5 bases and J by 2 bases, leaving 9 bases between them. CDR3 length equals 13 residues. The chain's CDR3 is CASSPRGQETQYF. CDR3 sequence (DNA): TGTGCCAGCAGTCCCCGGGGGCAAGAGACCCAGTACTTC.